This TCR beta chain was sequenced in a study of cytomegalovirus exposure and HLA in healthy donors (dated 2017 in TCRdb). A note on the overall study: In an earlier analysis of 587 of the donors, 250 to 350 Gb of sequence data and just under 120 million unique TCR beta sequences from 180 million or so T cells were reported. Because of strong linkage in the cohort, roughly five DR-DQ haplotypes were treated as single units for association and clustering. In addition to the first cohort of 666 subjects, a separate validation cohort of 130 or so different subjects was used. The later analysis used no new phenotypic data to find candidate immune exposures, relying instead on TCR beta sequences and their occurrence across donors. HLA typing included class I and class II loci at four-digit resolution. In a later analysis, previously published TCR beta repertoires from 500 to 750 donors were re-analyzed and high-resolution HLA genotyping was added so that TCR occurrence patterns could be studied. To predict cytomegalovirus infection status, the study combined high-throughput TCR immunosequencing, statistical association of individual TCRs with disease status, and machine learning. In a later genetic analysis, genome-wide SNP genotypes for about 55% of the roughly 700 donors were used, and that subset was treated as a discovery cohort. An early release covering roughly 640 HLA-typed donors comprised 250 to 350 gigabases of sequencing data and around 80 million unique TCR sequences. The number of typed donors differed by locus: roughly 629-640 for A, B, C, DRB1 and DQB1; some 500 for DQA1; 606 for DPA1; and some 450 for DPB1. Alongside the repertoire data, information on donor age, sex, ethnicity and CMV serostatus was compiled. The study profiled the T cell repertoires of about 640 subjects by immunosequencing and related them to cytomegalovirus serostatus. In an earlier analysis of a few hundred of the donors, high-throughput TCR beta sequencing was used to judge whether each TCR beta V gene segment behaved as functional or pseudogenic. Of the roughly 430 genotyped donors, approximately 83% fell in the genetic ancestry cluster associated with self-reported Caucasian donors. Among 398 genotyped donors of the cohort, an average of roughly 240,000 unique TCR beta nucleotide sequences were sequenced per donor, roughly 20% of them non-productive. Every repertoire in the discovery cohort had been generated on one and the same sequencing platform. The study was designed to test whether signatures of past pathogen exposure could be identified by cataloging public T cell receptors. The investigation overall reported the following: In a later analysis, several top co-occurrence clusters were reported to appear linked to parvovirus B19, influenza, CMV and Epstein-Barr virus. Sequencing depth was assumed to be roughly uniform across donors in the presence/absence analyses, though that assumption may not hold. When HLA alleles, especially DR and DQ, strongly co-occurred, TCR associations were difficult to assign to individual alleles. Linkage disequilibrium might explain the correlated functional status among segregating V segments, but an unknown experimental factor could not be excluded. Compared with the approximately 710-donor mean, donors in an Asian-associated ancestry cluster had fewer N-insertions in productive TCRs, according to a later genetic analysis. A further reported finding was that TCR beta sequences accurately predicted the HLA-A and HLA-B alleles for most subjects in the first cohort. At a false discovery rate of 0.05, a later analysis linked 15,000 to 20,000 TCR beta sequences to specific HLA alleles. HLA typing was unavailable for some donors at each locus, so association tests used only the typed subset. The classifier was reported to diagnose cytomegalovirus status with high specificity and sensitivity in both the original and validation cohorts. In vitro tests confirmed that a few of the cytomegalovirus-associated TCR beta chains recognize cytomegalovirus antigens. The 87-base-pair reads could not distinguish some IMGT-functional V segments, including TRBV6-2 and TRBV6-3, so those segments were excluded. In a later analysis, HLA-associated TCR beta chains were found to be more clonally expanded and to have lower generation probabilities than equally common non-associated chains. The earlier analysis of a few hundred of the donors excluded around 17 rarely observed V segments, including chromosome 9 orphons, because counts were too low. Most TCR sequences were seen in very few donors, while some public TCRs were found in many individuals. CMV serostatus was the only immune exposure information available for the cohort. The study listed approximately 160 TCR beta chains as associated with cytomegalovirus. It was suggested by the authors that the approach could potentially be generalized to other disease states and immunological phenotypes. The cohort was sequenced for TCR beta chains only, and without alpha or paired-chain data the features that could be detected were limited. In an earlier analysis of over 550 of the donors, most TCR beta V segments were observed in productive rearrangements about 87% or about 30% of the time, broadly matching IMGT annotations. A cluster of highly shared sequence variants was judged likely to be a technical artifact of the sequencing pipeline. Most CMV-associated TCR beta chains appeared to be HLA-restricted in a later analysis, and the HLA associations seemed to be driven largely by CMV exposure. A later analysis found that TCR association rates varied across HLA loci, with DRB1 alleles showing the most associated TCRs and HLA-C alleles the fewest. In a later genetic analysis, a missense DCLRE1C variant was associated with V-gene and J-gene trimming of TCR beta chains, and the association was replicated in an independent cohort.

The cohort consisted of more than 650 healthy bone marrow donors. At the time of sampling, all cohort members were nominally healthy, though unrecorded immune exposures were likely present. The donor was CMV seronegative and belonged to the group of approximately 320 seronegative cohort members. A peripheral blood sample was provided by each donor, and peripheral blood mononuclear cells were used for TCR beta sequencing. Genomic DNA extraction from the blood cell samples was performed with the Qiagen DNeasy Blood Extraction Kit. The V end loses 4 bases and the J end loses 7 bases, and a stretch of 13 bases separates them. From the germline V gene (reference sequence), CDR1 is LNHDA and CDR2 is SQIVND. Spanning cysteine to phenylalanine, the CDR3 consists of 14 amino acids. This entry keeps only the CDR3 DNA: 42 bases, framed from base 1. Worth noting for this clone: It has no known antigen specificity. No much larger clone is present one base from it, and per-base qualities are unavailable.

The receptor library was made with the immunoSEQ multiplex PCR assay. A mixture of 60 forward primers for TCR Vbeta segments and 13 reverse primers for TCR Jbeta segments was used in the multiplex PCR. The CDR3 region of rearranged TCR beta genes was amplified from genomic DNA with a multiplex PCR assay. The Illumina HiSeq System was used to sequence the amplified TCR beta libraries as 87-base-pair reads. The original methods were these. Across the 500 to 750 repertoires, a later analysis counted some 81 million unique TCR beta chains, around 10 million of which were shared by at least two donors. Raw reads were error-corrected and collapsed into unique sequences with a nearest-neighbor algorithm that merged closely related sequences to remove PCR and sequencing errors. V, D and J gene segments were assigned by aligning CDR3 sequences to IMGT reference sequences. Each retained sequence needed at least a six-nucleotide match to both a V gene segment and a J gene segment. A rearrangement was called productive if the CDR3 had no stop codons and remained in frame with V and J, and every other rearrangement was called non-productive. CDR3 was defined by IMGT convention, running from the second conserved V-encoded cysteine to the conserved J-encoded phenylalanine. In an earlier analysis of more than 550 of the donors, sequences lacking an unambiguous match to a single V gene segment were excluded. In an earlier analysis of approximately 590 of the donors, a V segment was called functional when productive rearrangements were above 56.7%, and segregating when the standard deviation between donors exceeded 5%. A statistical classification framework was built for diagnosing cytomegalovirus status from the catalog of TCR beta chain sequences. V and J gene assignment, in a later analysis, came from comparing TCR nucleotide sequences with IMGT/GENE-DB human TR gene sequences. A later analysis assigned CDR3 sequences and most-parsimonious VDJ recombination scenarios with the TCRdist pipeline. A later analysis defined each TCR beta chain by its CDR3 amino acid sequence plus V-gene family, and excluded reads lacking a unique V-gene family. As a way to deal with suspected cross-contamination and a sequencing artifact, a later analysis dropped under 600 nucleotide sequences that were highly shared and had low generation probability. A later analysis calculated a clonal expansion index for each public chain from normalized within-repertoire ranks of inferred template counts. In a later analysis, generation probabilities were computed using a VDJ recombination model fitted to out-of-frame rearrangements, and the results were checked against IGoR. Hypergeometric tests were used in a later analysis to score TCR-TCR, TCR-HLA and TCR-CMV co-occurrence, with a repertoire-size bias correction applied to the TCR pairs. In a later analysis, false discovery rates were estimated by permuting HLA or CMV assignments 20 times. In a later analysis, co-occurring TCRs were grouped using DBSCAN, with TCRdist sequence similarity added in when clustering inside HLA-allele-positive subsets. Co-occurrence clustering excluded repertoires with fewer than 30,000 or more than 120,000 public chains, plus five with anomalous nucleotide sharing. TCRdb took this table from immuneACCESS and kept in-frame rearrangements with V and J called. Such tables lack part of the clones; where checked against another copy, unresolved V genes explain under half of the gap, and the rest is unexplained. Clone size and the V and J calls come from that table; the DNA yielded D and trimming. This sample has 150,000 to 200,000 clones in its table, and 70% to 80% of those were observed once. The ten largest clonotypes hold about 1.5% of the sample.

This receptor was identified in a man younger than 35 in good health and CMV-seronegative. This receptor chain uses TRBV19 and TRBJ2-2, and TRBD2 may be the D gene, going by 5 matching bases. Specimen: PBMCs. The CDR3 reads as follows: CASSTPPGFGELFF. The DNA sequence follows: TGTGCCAGTAGTACCCCCCCGGGGTTCGGGGAGCTGTTTTTT.